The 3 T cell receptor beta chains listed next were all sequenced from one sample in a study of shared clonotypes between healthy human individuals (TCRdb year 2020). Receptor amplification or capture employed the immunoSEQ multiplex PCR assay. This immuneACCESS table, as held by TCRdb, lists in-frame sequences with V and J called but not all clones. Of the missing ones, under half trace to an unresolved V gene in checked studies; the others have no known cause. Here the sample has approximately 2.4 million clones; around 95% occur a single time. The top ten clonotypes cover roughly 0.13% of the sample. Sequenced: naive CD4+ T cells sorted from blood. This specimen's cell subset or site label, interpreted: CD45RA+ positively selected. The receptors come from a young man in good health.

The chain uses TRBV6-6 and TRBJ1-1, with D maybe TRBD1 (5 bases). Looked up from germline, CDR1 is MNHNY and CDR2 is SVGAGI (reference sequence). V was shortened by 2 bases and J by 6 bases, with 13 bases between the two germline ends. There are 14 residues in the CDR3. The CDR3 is CASSYLTGGAEAFF. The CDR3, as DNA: TGTGCCAGCAGTTACCTCACAGGTGGGGCTGAAGCTTTCTTT.

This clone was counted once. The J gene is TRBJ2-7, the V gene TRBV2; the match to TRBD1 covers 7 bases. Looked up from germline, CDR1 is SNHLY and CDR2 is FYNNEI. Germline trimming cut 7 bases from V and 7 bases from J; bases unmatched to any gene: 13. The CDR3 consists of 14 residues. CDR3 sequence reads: CASTPETGMREQYF. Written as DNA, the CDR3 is TGTGCCAGCACCCCCGAGACAGGGATGCGGGAGCAGTACTTC. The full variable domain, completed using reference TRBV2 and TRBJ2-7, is EPEVTQTPSHQVTQMGQEVILRCVPISNHLYFYWYRQILGQKVEFLVSFYNNEISEKSEIFDDQFSVERPDGSNFTLKIRSTKLEDSAMYFCASTPETGMREQYFGPGTRLTVT.

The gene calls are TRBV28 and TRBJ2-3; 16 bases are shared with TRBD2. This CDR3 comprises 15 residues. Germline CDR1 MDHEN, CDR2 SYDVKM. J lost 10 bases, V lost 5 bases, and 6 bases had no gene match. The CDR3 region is CASSPGTSGGEAQYF. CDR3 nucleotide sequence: TGTGCCAGCAGTCCGGGGACTAGCGGGGGGGAGGCGCAGTATTTT.